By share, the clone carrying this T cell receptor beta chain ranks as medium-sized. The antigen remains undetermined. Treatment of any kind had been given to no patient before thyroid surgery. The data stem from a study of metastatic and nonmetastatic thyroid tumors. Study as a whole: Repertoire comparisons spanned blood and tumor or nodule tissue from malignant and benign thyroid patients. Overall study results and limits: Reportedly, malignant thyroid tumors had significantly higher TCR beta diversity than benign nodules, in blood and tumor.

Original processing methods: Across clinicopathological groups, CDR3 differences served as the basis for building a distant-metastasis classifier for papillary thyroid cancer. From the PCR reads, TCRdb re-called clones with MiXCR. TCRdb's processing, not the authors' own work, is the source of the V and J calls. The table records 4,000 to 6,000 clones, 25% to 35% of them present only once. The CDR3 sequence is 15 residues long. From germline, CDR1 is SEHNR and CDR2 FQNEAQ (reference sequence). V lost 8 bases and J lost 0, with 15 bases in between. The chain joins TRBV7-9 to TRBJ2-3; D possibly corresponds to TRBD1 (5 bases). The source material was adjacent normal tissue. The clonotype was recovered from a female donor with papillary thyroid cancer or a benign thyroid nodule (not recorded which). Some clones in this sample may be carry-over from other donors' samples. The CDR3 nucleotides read TGTGCCAGCCTCGACACAGGAGAAAGCACAGATACGCAGTATTTT. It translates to CASLDTGESTDTQYF.